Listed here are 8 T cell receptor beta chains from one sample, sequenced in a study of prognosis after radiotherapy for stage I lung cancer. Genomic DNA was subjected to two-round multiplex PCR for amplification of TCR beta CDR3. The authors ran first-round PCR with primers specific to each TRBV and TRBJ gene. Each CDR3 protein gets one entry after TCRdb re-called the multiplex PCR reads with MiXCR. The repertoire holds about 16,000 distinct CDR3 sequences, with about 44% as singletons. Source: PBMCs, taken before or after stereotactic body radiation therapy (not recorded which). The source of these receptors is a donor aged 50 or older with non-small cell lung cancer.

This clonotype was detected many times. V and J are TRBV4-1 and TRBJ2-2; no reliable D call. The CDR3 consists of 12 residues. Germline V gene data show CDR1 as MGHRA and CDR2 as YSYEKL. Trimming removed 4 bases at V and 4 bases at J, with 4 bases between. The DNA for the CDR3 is TGCGCCAGCAGCCCCGTCACCGGGGAGCTGTTTTTT. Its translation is CASSPVTGELFF.

The CDR3 DNA follows: TGTGCCAGCAGTCGCCGGGACGCAAGGGGGGAGACCCAGTACTTC. Amino acid sequence: CASSRRDARGETQYF. The V call is TRBV27, the J call TRBJ2-5, with a weak D call TRBD1 (6 bases). This CDR3 has 15 residues. Germline V gene lookup returns CDR1 MNHEY and CDR2 SMNVEV (reference sequence). Trimming pared 5 bases from V and 5 bases from J, leaving 18 bases between.

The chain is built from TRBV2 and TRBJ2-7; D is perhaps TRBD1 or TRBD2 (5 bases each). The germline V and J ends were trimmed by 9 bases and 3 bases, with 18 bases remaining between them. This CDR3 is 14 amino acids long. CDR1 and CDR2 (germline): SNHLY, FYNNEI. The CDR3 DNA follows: TGTGCCAGTGGGGGTGGCATACCCTTCTACGAGCAGTACTTC. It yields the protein CASGGGIPFYEQYF.

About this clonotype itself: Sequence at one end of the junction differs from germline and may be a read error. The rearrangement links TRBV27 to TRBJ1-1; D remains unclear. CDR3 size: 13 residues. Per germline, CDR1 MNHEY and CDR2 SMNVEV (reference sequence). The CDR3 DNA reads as TGTGCAAGCAGGAATACAGCGGGCACTGAAGCTTTCTTT. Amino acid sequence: CASRNTAGTEAFF.

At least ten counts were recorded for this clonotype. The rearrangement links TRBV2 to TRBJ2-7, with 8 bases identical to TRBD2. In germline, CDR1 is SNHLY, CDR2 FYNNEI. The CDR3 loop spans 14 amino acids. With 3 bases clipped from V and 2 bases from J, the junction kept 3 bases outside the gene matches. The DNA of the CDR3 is TGTGCCAGCAGTGAGTCTAGCGGGCCCTACGAGCAGTACTTC. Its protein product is CASSESSGPYEQYF. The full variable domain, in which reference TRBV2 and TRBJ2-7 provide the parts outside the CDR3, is EPEVTQTPSHQVTQMGQEVILRCVPISNHLYFYWYRQILGQKVEFLVSFYNNEISEKSEIFDDQFSVERPDGSNFTLKIRSTKLEDSAMYFCASSESSGPYEQYFGPGTRLTVT.

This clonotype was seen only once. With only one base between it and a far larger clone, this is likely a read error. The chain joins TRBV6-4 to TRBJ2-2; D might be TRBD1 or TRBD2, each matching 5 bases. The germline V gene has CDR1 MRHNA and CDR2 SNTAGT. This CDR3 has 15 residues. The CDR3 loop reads CASTLRGANTWELFF. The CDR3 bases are TGTGCCAGTACCCTGAGGGGTGCGAACACCTGGGAGCTGTTTTTT.

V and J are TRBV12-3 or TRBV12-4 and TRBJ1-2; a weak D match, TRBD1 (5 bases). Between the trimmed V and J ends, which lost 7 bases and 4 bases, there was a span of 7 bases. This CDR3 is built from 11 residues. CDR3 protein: CASMGGYGYTF. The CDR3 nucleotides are TGTGCCAGCATGGGGGGCTATGGCTACACCTTC.

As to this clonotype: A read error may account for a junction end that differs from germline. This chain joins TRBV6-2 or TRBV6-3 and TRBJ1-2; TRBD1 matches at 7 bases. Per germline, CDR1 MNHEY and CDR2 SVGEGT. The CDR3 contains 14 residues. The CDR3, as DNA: TGTGCCAGCTCTTACAGGGGCGTGGGATATGGCTACATCTTC. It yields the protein CASSYRGVGYGYIF.